This TCR beta chain was sequenced during a study of glioma-infiltrating T cells. Study observations and caveats: Above-expected tissue-blood divergence occurred in all gliomas, most in low-grade ones. Very few CDR3 sequences were shared between tissue and blood.

Concerning this clonotype: Its antigen remains unidentified.

The length of the CDR3 is 12 residues. Between the trimmed V and J ends, which lost 6 bases and 8 bases, there was a span of 12 bases. Germline V lookup: CDR1 MDHEN, CDR2 SYDVKM. Amplification of TCR alpha and beta CDR3 regions from RNA used iRepertoire nested multiplex PCR. Tissue mRNA or PBMC total RNA, roughly 100-400 ng, went into one-step reverse transcription and amplification. A single record per CDR3 protein comes from TCRdb applying MiXCR to the multiplex PCR reads. The sample shows about 140,000 distinct CDR3 sequences, 35% to 50% of them seen only once. The V gene is TRBV28, the J gene TRBJ2-3; no definite D call. This receptor was identified in a human donor with low-grade glioma or glioblastoma, undergoing nonglioma brain surgery, or in good health (not recorded which). The sequenced sample was glioma tissue, nonneoplastic brain tissue, or PBMCs (not recorded which). The CDR3 nucleotides are TGTGCCAGCAGCCCACCGTCAGTTACGCAGTATTTT. Translated, it gives CASSPPSVTQYF.